The rows below give T cell receptor beta chains drawn from one sample of a study of cytomegalovirus exposure and HLA in healthy donors. Measured with immunoSEQ multiplex PCR; TCRdb has only the in-frame clones, and not every one. This table holds approximately 110,000 clones, roughly 70% found once. The sample consisted of PBMCs. The receptors come from a man aged 18 to 30 in good health and CMV-seropositive. Both conserved end residues are part of each CDR3. D genes are given only for firm matches. Clone size is not always given. Where it is, it says once, few, many or a class for expanded clones.

d_gene | j_gene | v_gene | abundance | CDR3nt | CDR3aa
- | TRBJ2-1 | TRBV5-1 | - | TGCGCCAGCAGCCCAGGGATTACTTACAATGAGCAGTTCTTC | CASSPGITYNEQFF
- | TRBJ2-3 | TRBV27 | few | TGTGCCAGCAGTTTATCAAGTCTGGGCTACACAGATACGCAGTATTTT | CASSLSSLGYTDTQYF
TRBD1 | TRBJ2-3 | TRBV28 | - | TGTGCCAGCAGACAGGGGTGGACGCAGTATTTT | CASRQGWTQYF
- | TRBJ2-7 | TRBV10-3 | - | TGTGCCATCAGTGAGATCCAGGGGGACTCTTACAAGCAGTACTTC | CAISEIQGDSYKQYF
- | TRBJ2-1 | TRBV19 | few | TGTGCCAGTAGTCCAGGGTTCTCCTACAATGAGCAGTTCTTC | CASSPGFSYNEQFF
- | TRBJ1-2 | TRBV7-9 | - | TGTGCCAGCAGCTTGTCAGGGGCTGGCTACACCTTC | CASSLSGAGYTF
- | TRBJ1-1 | TRBV6-1 | - | TGTGCCACCTCTTATGACAGGAACACTGAAGCTTTCTTT | CATSYDRNTEAFF
TRBD1 | TRBJ1-1 | TRBV14 | - | TGTGCCAGCCCAAAGCGGCAGGGGGCGTGTGAAGCTTTCTTT | CASPKRQGACEAFF
- | TRBJ2-5 | TRBV5-1 | few | TGCGCCAGCAGCGAGACCGGGTGGTCAGAGACCCAGTACTTC | CASSETGWSETQYF
- | TRBJ2-1 | TRBV4-1 | - | TGCGCCAGCAGCCTACAACAGGGCAGGGAGCAGTTCTTC | CASSLQQGREQFF
TRBD1 | TRBJ1-2 | TRBV7-9 | few | TGTGCCAGCAGCTTCATCGACAGGGCGGAGAATGGCTACACCTTC | CASSFIDRAENGYTF
TRBD1 | TRBJ1-2 | TRBV18 | - | TGTGCCAGCTCACAGGGACAGGGGAGTGTAGCTAACTATGGCTACACCTTC | CASSQGQGSVANYGYTF
- | TRBJ2-5 | TRBV5-4 | - | TGTGCCAGCAGCTTAAACAGGGCCGGGACCCAGTACTTC | CASSLNRAGTQYF
TRBD1 | TRBJ2-7 | TRBV2 | - | TGTGCCAGCAGTGGTACAACCTTACCCCGGGACAGGGTCTGGGACGAGCAGTACTTC | CASSGTTLPRDRVWDEQYF
TRBD1 | TRBJ1-4 | TRBV7-9 | few | TGTGCCAGCAGCCCGCGACGGGGACAGGGGGGCGAAAAACTGTTTTTT | CASSPRRGQGGEKLFF
- | TRBJ1-5 | TRBV4-2 | - | TGTGCCAGCAGCCAAGCGGTTGGGGGCGGAGGACAGCCCCAGCATTTT | CASSQAVGGGGQPQHF
- | TRBJ1-1 | TRBV29-1 | - | TGCAGCGTTGAAGATCGACGGGGGAACACTGAAGCTTTCTTT | CSVEDRRGNTEAFF